This T cell receptor (beta chain) stems from a study of T cell responses to AZD1222 COVID-19 vaccine. General observations from the study: Clonal diversity was possibly underestimated; the donors were predominantly white British and more often female.

V gave up 1 base and J gave up 6 bases; unmatched junction bases: 9. The CDR3 has 14 residues. CDR1 and CDR2 from the germline V gene are GTSNPN and SVGIG (reference sequence). A note on this clone: Its antigen remains unknown.

The repertoire was sequenced with immunoSEQ multiplex PCR; TCRdb's copy has only in-frame clones and lacks some. Altogether around 84,000 clones are present, approximately 85% being singletons, with the ten largest covering under 11%. Samples with a second dose at about 4 or about 12 weeks were pooled together. This chain connects TRBV30 to TRBJ2-7; 7 bases are shared with TRBD1. The sample was peripheral blood, taken 28 days after the second AZD1222 dose. This receptor was obtained from an adult who received the AZD1222 COVID-19 vaccine. The CDR3 loop is CAWSEYLRDSEQYF. The CDR3 bases are TGTGCCTGGAGTGAATATCTCCGGGACAGCGAGCAGTACTTC.